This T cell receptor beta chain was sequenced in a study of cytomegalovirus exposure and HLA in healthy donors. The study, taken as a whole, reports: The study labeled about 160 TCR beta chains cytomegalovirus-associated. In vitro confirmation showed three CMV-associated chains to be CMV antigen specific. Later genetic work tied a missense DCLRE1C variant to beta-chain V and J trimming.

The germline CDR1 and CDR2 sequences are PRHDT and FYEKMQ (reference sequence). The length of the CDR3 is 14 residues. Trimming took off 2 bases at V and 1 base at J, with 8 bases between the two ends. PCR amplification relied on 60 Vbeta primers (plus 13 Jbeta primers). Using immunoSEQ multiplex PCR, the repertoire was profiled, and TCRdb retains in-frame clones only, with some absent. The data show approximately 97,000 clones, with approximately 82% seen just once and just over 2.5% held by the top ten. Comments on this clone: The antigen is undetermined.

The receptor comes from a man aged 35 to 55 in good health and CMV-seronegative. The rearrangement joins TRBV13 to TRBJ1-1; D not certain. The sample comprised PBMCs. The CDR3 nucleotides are TGTGCCAGCAGCTTATCGTCCGGGAACACTGAAGCTTTCTTT. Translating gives CASSLSSGNTEAFF.